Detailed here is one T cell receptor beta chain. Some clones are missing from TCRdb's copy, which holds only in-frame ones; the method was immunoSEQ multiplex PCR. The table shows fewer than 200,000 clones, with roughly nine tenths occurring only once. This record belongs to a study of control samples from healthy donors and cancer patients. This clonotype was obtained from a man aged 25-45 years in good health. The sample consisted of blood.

The CDR3 DNA reads as TGTGCCAGCAGCTTAGCGGGACTCAATAATTCACCCCTCCACTTT. Translated, it gives CASSLAGLNNSPLHF. The chain has TRBV7-9 and TRBJ1-6; possibly TRBD1 for D (5 bases). V lost 0 bases to trimming and J lost 5 bases, with 8 bases between them. Germline values: CDR1 SEHNR, CDR2 FQNEAQ (reference sequence). The CDR3 covers 15 residues.